This T cell receptor (beta chain) was recovered during a study of blood T cell repertoires in COVID-19. Study overall: The origin of the acute and convalescent COVID-19 samples was the United States, Italy and Spain. PBMCs, B-cell-depleted T cells, or T cells provided the cDNA or gDNA that made up the material.

Germline V lookup: CDR1 LGHDT, CDR2 YNNKEL (reference sequence). V shed 1 base, J shed 11 bases, and the junction held 7 bases outside the gene matches. CDR3 size: 14 residues. How the authors handled the data: Estimates of nucleated cell counts were drawn from the amplification of reference gene primers. Produced via immunoSEQ multiplex PCR; TCRdb's table is partial and in-frame only. From that table come the V and J calls and clone size; the DNA was used to work out D and trimming. The table records 300,000 to 400,000 clones, roughly 85% of them present only once. The sequenced sample consisted of peripheral blood. This TCR was recovered from a human donor in a cohort sampled during active COVID-19. The chain combines TRBV3-1 (or the pseudogene TRBV3-2) with TRBJ1-3, with 8 bases fitting TRBD1. Written as DNA, the CDR3 is TGTGCCAGCAGCCAAGTCAGGGGGCGGCGACCCATATATTTT. Translated, it gives CASSQVRGRRPIYF.